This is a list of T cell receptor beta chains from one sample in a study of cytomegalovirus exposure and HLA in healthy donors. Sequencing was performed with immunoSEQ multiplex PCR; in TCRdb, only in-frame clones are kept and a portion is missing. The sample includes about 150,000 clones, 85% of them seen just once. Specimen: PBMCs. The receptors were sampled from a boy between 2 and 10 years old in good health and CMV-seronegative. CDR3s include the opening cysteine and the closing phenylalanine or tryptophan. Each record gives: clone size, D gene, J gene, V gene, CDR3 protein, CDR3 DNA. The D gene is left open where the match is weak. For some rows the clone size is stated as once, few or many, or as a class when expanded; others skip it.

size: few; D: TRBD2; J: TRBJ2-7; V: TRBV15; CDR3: CATQPGLASSYEQYF; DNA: TGTGCCACTCAACCGGGACTAGCATCCTCCTACGAGCAGTACTTC
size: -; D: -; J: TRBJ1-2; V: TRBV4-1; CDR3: CASSQVFGGSIGYTF; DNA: TGCGCCAGCAGCCAAGTATTCGGGGGTAGTATTGGCTACACCTTC
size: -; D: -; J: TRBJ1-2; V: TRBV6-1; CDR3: CASSEAQGLGIGYTF; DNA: TGTGCCAGCAGTGAAGCCCAGGGTCTAGGTATCGGCTACACCTTC
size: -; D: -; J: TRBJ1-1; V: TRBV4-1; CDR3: CASSPRTANTEAFF; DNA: TGCGCCAGCAGCCCGAGGACAGCCAACACTGAAGCTTTCTTT
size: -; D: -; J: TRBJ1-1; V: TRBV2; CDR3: CASSAQGNTEAFF; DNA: TGTGCCAGCAGTGCACAGGGGAACACTGAAGCTTTCTTT
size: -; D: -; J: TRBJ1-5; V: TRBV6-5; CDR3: CASRPGRGAGSQHF; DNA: TGTGCCAGCAGACCAGGGAGGGGGGCGGGGTCCCAGCATTTT
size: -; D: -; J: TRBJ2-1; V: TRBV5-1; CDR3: CASSRDKGYNEQFF; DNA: TGCGCCAGCAGCAGGGACAAAGGCTACAATGAGCAGTTCTTC
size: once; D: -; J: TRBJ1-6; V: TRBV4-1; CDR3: CASSPSAGARNSPLHF; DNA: TGCGCCAGCAGTCCCTCCGCGGGGGCCCGGAATTCACCCCTCCACTTT
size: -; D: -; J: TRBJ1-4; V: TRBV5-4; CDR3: CASSTGTTNEKLFF; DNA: TGTGCCAGCAGCACGGGAACAACTAATGAAAAACTGTTTTTT
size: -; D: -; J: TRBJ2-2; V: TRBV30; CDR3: CAWMDLGRTGELFF; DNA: TGTGCCTGGATGGATCTGGGGAGGACCGGGGAGCTGTTTTTT
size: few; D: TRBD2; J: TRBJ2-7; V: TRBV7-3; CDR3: CASSLKASGYEQYF; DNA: TGTGCCAGCAGCTTAAAGGCTAGCGGGTACGAGCAGTACTTC
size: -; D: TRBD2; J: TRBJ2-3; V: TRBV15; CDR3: CATSRGGLAGGRTDTQYF; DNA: TGTGCCACCAGCAGAGGGGGGCTAGCGGGGGGGCGCACAGATACGCAGTATTTT
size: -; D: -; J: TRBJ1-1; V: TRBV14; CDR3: CASSQDSLSEAFF; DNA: TGTGCCAGCAGCCAAGATTCGCTCAGTGAAGCTTTCTTT
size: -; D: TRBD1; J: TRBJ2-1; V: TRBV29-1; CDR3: CSVLGQGSNEQFF; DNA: TGCAGCGTTTTGGGACAGGGTTCCAATGAGCAGTTCTTC
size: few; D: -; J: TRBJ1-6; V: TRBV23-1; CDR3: CASSRGSPDSPLHF; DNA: TGCGCCAGCAGTCGAGGAAGTCCCGATTCACCCCTCCACTTT
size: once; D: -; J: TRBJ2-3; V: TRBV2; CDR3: CASSPPQSDTQYF; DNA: TGTGCCAGCAGTCCACCCCAGTCAGATACGCAGTATTTT